One sample yielded the 26 T cell receptor beta chains listed below, sequenced in a study of shared clonotypes between healthy human individuals. This table comes from immunoSEQ multiplex PCR, and its TCRdb copy is limited to in-frame clones, with some not included. The table records 490,000 or so clones, about three quarters of them present only once. The sample was PBMCs. These receptors came from a woman between 40 and 50 years old in good health. Some clones in this sample may be carry-over from other donors' samples.

V usage is TRBV29-1 and J usage is TRBJ1-1; TRBD1 agrees at 7 bases. Germline CDR1 and CDR2: SQVTM and ANQGSEA. The CDR3 sequence is 13 residues long. Trimming at V came to 7 bases and at J to 5 bases, leaving 10 bases not matched to a gene. CDR3 sequence: CSAGQAQGTEAFF. The CDR3 bases are TGCAGCGCCGGACAGGCCCAGGGGACTGAAGCTTTCTTT. The full variable domain, completed using reference TRBV29-1 and TRBJ1-1, is SAVISQKPSRDICQRGTSLTIQCQVDSQVTMMFWYRQQPGQSLTLIATANQGSEATYESGFVIDKFPISRPNLTFSTLTVSNMSPEDSSIYLCSAGQAQGTEAFFGQGTRLTVV.

The V gene is TRBV28, the J gene TRBJ2-7, with D perhaps being TRBD1 or TRBD2 (5 bases each). The germline V gene encodes CDR1 MDHEN and CDR2 SYDVKM. This CDR3 has 13 amino acids. V shed 8 bases and J shed 4 bases, with 15 bases lying between them. The CDR3 DNA sequence: TGTGCCAGCCGACGGGACCCGAGGTACGAGCAGTACTTC. It is translated as CASRRDPRYEQYF.

This rearrangement joins TRBV7-9 to TRBJ2-1; possibly TRBD1 for D (5 bases). V dropped 5 bases and J dropped 5 bases, with 22 bases sitting between them. The CDR3 has 17 residues. Germline loops: CDR1 SEHNR, CDR2 FQNEAQ (reference sequence). CDR3: CASSPSHPARAHNEQFF. The DNA of the CDR3 is TGTGCCAGCAGCCCATCCCACCCGGCCAGGGCTCACAATGAGCAGTTCTTC.

In this sample, this clone turned up many times. Other DNA sequences in this specimen translate into the identical CDR3. This chain uses TRBV19 with TRBJ2-5, with 8 bases matching TRBD2. Germline CDR1 is LNHDA and CDR2 is SQIVND (reference sequence). The length of the CDR3 is 15 residues. The junction had 6 bases not matched to a gene; V was cut back by 3 bases and J by 3 bases. The chain's CDR3 is CASSMPAGAKETQYF. For the CDR3, the DNA is TGTGCCAGTAGTATGCCAGCGGGGGCGAAAGAGACCCAGTACTTC.

The V gene is TRBV20-1, the J gene TRBJ2-3; no definite D call. Germline V CDR1 and CDR2: DFQATT, SNEGSKA (reference sequence). The CDR3 loop spans 11 amino acids. Deletions cut 5 bases from V and 5 bases from J, with 8 bases between. The CDR3 DNA reads as TGCAGTGCTCCAGCCGTAGATACGCAGTATTTT. Protein: CSAPAVDTQYF.

The CDR3 DNA is TGTGCCTGGAATGGGGGAGATCCCCAAGAGACCCAGTACTTC. Its protein is CAWNGGDPQETQYF. J is TRBJ2-5 and V is TRBV30, with D possibly called TRBD1 or TRBD2 (5 bases each). V dropped 4 bases and J dropped 1 base, with 13 bases sitting between them. This CDR3 region has 14 residues. Germline V gives CDR1 GTSNPN, CDR2 SVGIG (reference sequence).

The rearrangement links TRBV28 to TRBJ1-1; D unclear. Germline CDR1 and CDR2: MDHEN and SYDVKM. The CDR3 is 12 residues long. With 4 bases removed from V and 3 bases from J, the gap between germline ends came to 6 bases. In DNA form, the CDR3 reads TGTGCCAGCAGTTCCATAGACACTGAAGCTTTCTTT. Amino acid sequence: CASSSIDTEAFF.

The chain links TRBV5-1 to TRBJ1-2; D is ambiguous. The CDR3 is 14 amino acids. In germline, CDR1 is SGHRS, CDR2 YFSETQ. The V end was cut by 0 bases, the J end by 8 bases, with 14 bases between. The chain's CDR3 is CASSLGQTDAGYTF. CDR3 nucleotide sequence: TGCGCCAGCAGCTTGGGGCAGACGGACGCCGGCTACACCTTC.

In this sample, this clone turned up once. The chain joins TRBV6-1 to TRBJ1-5; D is unresolved. This CDR3 has 13 amino acids. CDR1 is MNHNS, CDR2 SASEGT, per germline. Trimming removed 4 bases at V and 3 bases at J, with 7 bases between. CDR3 in amino acids: CASSGADNQPQHF. As DNA, the CDR3 is TGTGCCAGCAGTGGCGCTGACAATCAGCCCCAGCATTTT.

This chain uses TRBV15 with TRBJ2-7, with 12 bases matching TRBD1. Germline V gives CDR1 LNHNV, CDR2 YYDKDF (reference sequence). With V trimmed by 1 base and J by 5 bases, 6 bases remained unmatched. The CDR3 extends over 16 amino acids. CDR3 in amino acids: CATSRGGTGGVDEQYF. The CDR3, as DNA: TGTGCCACCAGCAGAGGGGGGACAGGGGGCGTAGACGAGCAGTACTTC.

This chain connects TRBV7-3 to TRBJ1-5, with D perhaps TRBD1 (6 bases). The CDR3 is 18 residues long. Germline V CDR1 and CDR2: SGHTA, FQGTGA. Deletions cut 3 bases from V and 1 base from J, with 19 bases between. CDR3 sequence: CASSLVGGGLTSNQPQHF. In nucleotides, the CDR3 is TGTGCCAGCAGCTTGGTAGGAGGGGGACTTACGAGCAATCAGCCCCAGCATTTT.

The table lists this clone with a few counts. It may be a read error: a sequence one base away is much more abundant. V usage is TRBV7-2 and J usage is TRBJ2-7; 13 positions agree with TRBD2. After removal of 5 bases from V and 3 bases from J, the junction contained 1 base not matched to a gene. The CDR3 is 14 amino acids. The germline CDR1 and CDR2 sequences are SGHTA and FQGNSA. The CDR3 nucleotides read TGTGCCAGCAGCCGGACTAGCGGGAGCTACGAGCAGTACTTC. It encodes CASSRTSGSYEQYF.

This clone was seen once. The V and J genes are TRBV5-1 and TRBJ2-5, with TRBD1 matching 7 bases. The CDR3 consists of 14 residues. Germline CDR1 and CDR2: SGHRS and YFSETQ. V was pared by 4 bases and J by 4 bases, with 7 bases of the junction left unmatched. CDR3 coding DNA: TGCGCCAGCAGCAATATAGGGGGCTCAGAGACCCAGTACTTC. Its protein product is CASSNIGGSETQYF.

The rearrangement joins TRBV11-3 to TRBJ2-2; no firm D call. The CDR3 sequence is 16 residues long. Germline V gene lookup returns CDR1 SGHNT and CDR2 YENEEA. With 1 base removed from V and 6 bases from J, the gap between germline ends came to 15 bases. CDR3 bases: TGTGCCAGCAGCTTAGTCAGATACCCGGCCGCCGGGGAGCTGTTTTTT. It specifies CASSLVRYPAAGELFF. Using reference TRBV11-3 and TRBJ2-2 for the parts outside the CDR3, the full variable domain is EAGVVQSPRYKIIEKKQPVAFWCNPISGHNTLYWYLQNLGQGPELLIRYENEEAVDDSQLPKDRFSAERLKGVDSTLKIQPAELGDSAVYLCASSLVRYPAAGELFFGEGSRLTVL.

The genes are TRBV7-3 and TRBJ2-1; D is unclear. The CDR3 length is 15 residues. Germline-derived CDR1 and CDR2 are SGHTA and FQGTGA. Trimming pared 1 base from V and 2 bases from J, leaving 9 bases between. The CDR3 nucleotides read TGTGCCAGCAGCTTAAACCCTGGGACCTACAATGAGCAGTTCTTC. Its protein is CASSLNPGTYNEQFF. Looking up the rest from reference TRBV7-3 and TRBJ2-1 gives the full variable domain: GAGVSQTPSNKVTEKGKYVELRCDPISGHTALYWYRQSLGQGPEFLIYFQGTGAADDSGLPNDRFFAVRPEGSVSTLKIQRTERGDSAVYLCASSLNPGTYNEQFFGPGTRLTVL.

This sequence joins TRBV11-3 and TRBJ2-5; 11 bases are shared with TRBD2. The CDR3 runs to 16 residues. The V and J ends lost 5 bases and 5 bases, in that order; junction bases with no gene match: 10. Germline-derived CDR1 and CDR2 are SGHNT and YENEEA. The CDR3 nucleotides read TGTGCCAGCAGCCGGACTAGCGGGCCAACGGCGGAGACCCAGTACTTC. Protein: CASSRTSGPTAETQYF. The whole variable domain, remainder taken from reference TRBV11-3 and TRBJ2-5, is EAGVVQSPRYKIIEKKQPVAFWCNPISGHNTLYWYLQNLGQGPELLIRYENEEAVDDSQLPKDRFSAERLKGVDSTLKIQPAELGDSAVYLCASSRTSGPTAETQYFGPGTRLLVL.

The gene calls are TRBV25-1 and TRBJ1-2; maybe TRBD1 (5 bases). Germline loops: CDR1 MGHDK, CDR2 SYGVNS. This CDR3 contains 14 residues. The germline V and J ends were trimmed by 3 bases and 6 bases, with 14 bases remaining between them. The CDR3, as DNA: TGTGCCAGCAGTGACTACACAGGTTCGGATGGCTACACCTTC. Encoded protein: CASSDYTGSDGYTF.

This chain joins TRBV13 and TRBJ1-5, with 9 positions matching TRBD1. With V trimmed by 7 bases and J by 7 bases, 8 bases remained unmatched. Germline V gives CDR1 PRHDT, CDR2 FYEKMQ (reference sequence). This CDR3 is 14 amino acids long. CDR3 DNA sequence: TGTGCCAGCACGCGGACAGGGGCTGGGCAGCCCCAGCATTTT. The encoded protein is CASTRTGAGQPQHF.

The rearrangement links TRBV11-2 to TRBJ2-2; no clear D. The germline CDR1 and CDR2 sequences are SGHAT and FQNNGV. Trimming removed 2 bases from V and 6 bases from J, with 10 bases in between. This CDR3 is 14 amino acids long. CDR3: CASSLTFRSGELFF. As DNA, the CDR3 is TGTGCCAGCAGCTTAACCTTTAGGTCCGGGGAGCTGTTTTTT.

V is TRBV27 and J is TRBJ2-1; no reliable D call. CDR3 length equals 11 residues. The germline gives CDR1 MNHEY, CDR2 SMNVEV (reference sequence). V was cut by 3 bases and J by 10 bases, with 7 bases left in between. Written as DNA, the CDR3 is TGTGCCAGCAGTTTTAGTGGGGAGCAGTTCTTC. The encoded protein is CASSFSGEQFF.

This clone was detected only once. This chain uses TRBV19 with TRBJ2-7, with 9 bases identical to TRBD1. Losses at the gene ends were 0 bases for V and 3 bases for J; bases not matched to a gene: 6. The CDR3 extends over 16 amino acids. The germline gives CDR1 LNHDA, CDR2 SQIVND (reference sequence). In DNA form, the CDR3 reads TGTGCCAGTAGTATAGATCGGACAGGGGCCAGCTACGAGCAGTACTTC. Protein sequence: CASSIDRTGASYEQYF.

The chain is built from TRBV12-5 and TRBJ2-7; D is unclear. V lost 7 bases, J lost 3 bases, and 16 bases lay in between. Germline values: CDR1 LGHNT, CDR2 FRNRAP. CDR3 length: 14 residues. CDR3 bases: TGTGCTAGTGCCCCCGCGGCGAGTATCTACGAGCAGTACTTC. This gives the protein CASAPAASIYEQYF.

J is TRBJ2-7 and V is TRBV10-3, with D unclear. The CDR3 contains 16 residues. The V and J ends lost 1 base and 5 bases respectively, with 18 bases between them. Per germline, CDR1 ENHRY and CDR2 SYGVKD. This CDR3 reads CAISEWRDPFGNEQYF. The CDR3 region has the DNA TGTGCCATCAGTGAGTGGCGCGATCCCTTCGGCAACGAGCAGTACTTC.

The chain combines TRBV28 with TRBJ2-5; perhaps TRBD2 as D (6 bases). There are 15 residues in the CDR3. The germline gives CDR1 MDHEN, CDR2 SYDVKM. Trimming cost V 6 bases and J 4 bases, with 18 bases left between them. CDR3 residues: CASSLFVGGLETQYF. In nucleotides, the CDR3 is TGTGCCAGCAGCCTTTTTGTGGGGGGACTAGAGACCCAGTACTTC.

The sample holds a few counts of this clone. V usage is TRBV7-9 and J usage is TRBJ2-2; possible D gene TRBD2, 5 bases. CDR1 SEHNR and CDR2 FQNEAQ come from the germline V gene (reference sequence). The CDR3 runs 12 residues. Trimming shortened V by 6 bases and J by 8 bases, and 10 bases separated the two germline ends. CDR3 nucleotide sequence: TGTGCCAGCAGTCTTAGCGAGGGGGAGCTGTTTTTT. This codes for CASSLSEGELFF.

The chain recombines TRBV25-1 with TRBJ2-7; D is possibly TRBD1 or TRBD2 (5 bases each). Trimming cost V 2 bases and J 6 bases, with 11 bases left between them. The germline CDR1 and CDR2 sequences are MGHDK and SYGVNS. The CDR3 is 13 amino acids. The CDR3 spells CASSEVMRGEQYF. CDR3 in DNA: TGTGCCAGCAGTGAAGTAATGAGGGGCGAGCAGTACTTC.